This T cell receptor beta chain originates from a study of shared clonotypes between healthy human individuals (dated by TCRdb to the early 2020s). The study in broad terms: A couple of women and a few men aged 18 to 49 years were included in the cohort. To estimate repertoire size and how much clonotypes are shared between individuals, the study performed deep sequencing of blood TCR repertoires from a handful of healthy adults. For each donor, three plates each were used for CD4 naive and CD4 memory, two plates were used for CD8 naive, and one plate was used for CD8 memory. Per donor, leukapheresis produced somewhere between about 0.8 and 9.5 billion PBMCs. To increase sequencing depth and limit assay-specific biases, TCR repertoire library preparation and sequencing were carried out by different laboratories using diverse techniques. General study outcomes and caveats: Naive subsets generally had larger estimated clonotype richness than memory subsets did. Incomplete sequencing was indicated by rarefaction of sorted-subset datasets, despite the large sequencing depth. Pairwise subsampling led to the expectation that sequencing depth would affect the degree of clonotype sharing among donors. When a few donors were compared, the shared fraction of clonotypes was about 5.2% for naive CD4, 3.5% to 4% for naive CD8, roughly 2.5% for memory CD4, and around 0.37% for memory CD8. Sampling was restricted to blood, and TCR repertoires in tissue are likely to differ from TCR repertoires in blood. Because the study included a small number of donors, the genetic and exposure-history diversity represented was limited. Higher generation probabilities were observed for clonotypes shared by all four sorted-subset donors than for non-shared clonotypes.

Including cysteine and phenylalanine, the CDR3 has 15 amino acids. This entry keeps only the CDR3 DNA: 45 bases, framed from base 1. The V end loses 1 base and the J end loses 6 bases, and a stretch of 16 bases separates them. The germline V gene gives CDR1 as LGHNA and CDR2 as YSLEER. Regarding this clone: Its antigen is unknown. No much larger clonotype is one base removed from it; base qualities were not supplied.

The donors were healthy, HIV-negative adults who had no recently reported acute infections or vaccinations. All donors were Caucasian adults living in Nashville, Tennessee, USA. CD4+ T cells were enriched by magnetic negative selection, after which naive cells were positively selected on CD45RA and the negative fraction was taken as the memory subset. Blood was obtained by leukapheresis, after which PBMCs were separated by Ficoll-Histopaque density gradient centrifugation and cryopreserved in liquid nitrogen vapor phase. Analytical flow cytometry was used to check the purity and quantity of each magnetically sorted T cell population. From each sorted fraction, genomic DNA was isolated and quantified by UV absorbance on a Nanodrop 2000c. Using the deep immunoSEQ assay, TCR CDR3 regions were amplified from genomic DNA by multiplex PCR. Extracted genomic DNA from each cell subset was distributed evenly across all wells of several immunoSEQ 96-well plates, and each plate was treated as a replicate. For sorted subsets, 150 to 200 ng genomic DNA, equal to 30,000 to 35,000 T cell genomes, was loaded into each replicate PCR. The purified libraries were quantified using a Qubit 3.0 fluorometer, sized with a Bioanalyzer 2100, and then quantified again using the KAPA Library Quantification kit. A separate single-read 150-cycle Illumina NextSeq 550 flow cell was used to sequence each immunoSEQ 96-well plate. On the authors' methods: Because the immunoSEQ output held only junctional sequences and lacked quality scores, the filtering could not match the filtering applied to full-length reads. To assign V/J genes and CDR3, sequences were annotated using PyIR, a Python wrapper for IgBLAST v1.9, with IMGT germline references. Reads were filtered out if the reads had weak V/J assignments (E-value above 1e-6), no CDR3, stop codons, out-of-frame junctions, or ambiguous translated residues. V3J clonotypes were defined as sequences sharing the same inferred V gene, J gene, and CDR3 amino acid sequence. To compute the percentage overlap between repertoires, the number of shared unique clonotypes was divided by the size of the smaller repertoire. RTK rarefaction, the Chao1 estimator, and Recon v2.1 estimates of unobserved clonotypes were used to assess repertoire richness. OLGA was used to compute generation probabilities for all TCRbeta clonotypes that the gDNA method yielded from a few donors. The table comes from immuneACCESS by way of TCRdb, which keeps in-frame sequences with V and J called. Part of the clones is missing from these tables; in studies checked, under half for an unresolved V gene and the rest for unknown reasons. V, J and clone size are taken as reported in that table, and D and trimming were inferred from the DNA itself. This sample gives 2,500,000 or so clones in total; 93% of them show up just once. The top ten hold more than 0.35% of the sample.

The V gene is TRBV4-3 and the J gene is TRBJ2-7, with the D assignment possibly TRBD1 or TRBD2, given 5 matching bases for each. The clonotype was recovered from a man between 18 and 35 years old in good health. Some clones in this sample may be carry-over from other donors' samples. Sequencing input: naive CD4+ T cells from PBMCs. In light of the paper, this sample's cell subset or site label describes: CD45RA+ positively selected. For the CDR3, the sequence is CASSQAPLGVGEQYF. The DNA sequence reads TGCGCCAGCAGCCAAGCCCCCCTGGGGGTAGGCGAGCAGTACTTC.